This T cell receptor beta chain emerged from a study of T cells in Graves' hyperthyroidism and ophthalmopathy. CDR1 is MNHNS, CDR2 SASEGT, per germline. The J segment lost 4 bases and the V segment lost 6 bases, leaving 9 bases of the junction unmatched. This CDR3 comprises 14 residues. It was RNA transcripts that yielded the amplified TCR beta CDR3 regions. The HTBI set primed first-round TCR CDR3 RT-PCR. Each CDR3 protein is one row after TCRdb ran MiXCR on the multiplex PCR reads. The sample carries fewer than 700,000 distinct CDR3 sequences, around 15% recorded once. This rearrangement joins TRBV6-1 to TRBJ2-7; 7 bases align to TRBD1. The TCR sequence derives from a woman under 40 with Graves' hyperthyroidism. Source material: blood. The CDR3 loop reads CASRSTGMAYEQYF. The CDR3 nucleotides read TGTGCCAGCAGGTCGACAGGGATGGCTTACGAGCAGTACTTC.